The 28 T cell receptor beta chains in this list originate from one sample, sequenced in a study of CD8+CD57+ T cells in acquired aplastic anemia. CDR3 and TCR beta VDJ profiling relied on a genomic DNA template. TCRdb recomputed calls from the reads with MiXCR, one row per CDR3 protein. The table has tens of thousands of distinct CDR3 sequences, roughly half seen once. Source material: sorted CD4+, CD8+, or CD8+CD57+ T cells (not recorded which) from PBMCs. These receptors came from a human donor in good health, serving as a control.

Remarks on this clonotype: Likely a read error: the CDR3 ends without its conserved phenylalanine or tryptophan. This chain links TRBV19 with TRBJ1-1, with TRBD1 matching over 10 bases. CDR3 size: 14 residues. Per the germline V gene, CDR1 is LNHDA and CDR2 is SQIVND (reference sequence). The CDR3 spells CARETGGVNIEAFL. CDR3 bases: TGTGCCAGGGAGACAGGGGGCGTGAACATTGAAGCTTTCCTT.

The chain has TRBV29-1 and TRBJ1-2; no clear D. The CDR3 contains 9 residues. V was trimmed by 4 bases and J by 8 bases, leaving 5 bases between them. The germline V gene encodes CDR1 SQVTM and CDR2 ANQGSEA. In nucleotides, the CDR3 is TGCAGCGTTGGCGAAGGCTACACCTTC. Translated, it gives CSVGEGYTF.

A few counts support this clonotype. The CDR3 DNA reads TGTGCCAGTAGTCTCGGGACAGACTCCTACGAGCAGTACTTC. This codes for CASSLGTDSYEQYF. V and J are TRBV19 and TRBJ2-7; 7 positions agree with TRBD1. The germline V gene has CDR1 LNHDA and CDR2 SQIVND (reference sequence). This CDR3 comprises 14 residues. The ends lost 5 bases at V and 0 bases at J; junction bases unmatched: 4.

A single count supports this clonotype. The chain carries TRBV15 and TRBJ2-7, with TRBD2 identical over 10 bases. CDR1 is LNHNV, CDR2 YYDKDF, per germline (reference sequence). The CDR3 extends over 15 amino acids. The V gene end was trimmed by 0 bases and the J gene end by 7 bases; junction bases not matched to a gene: 6. For the CDR3, the DNA is TGTGCCACCAGCAGAGATATAGCGGGAGGTAGGGAGCAGTACTTC. Its protein product is CATSRDIAGGREQYF.

The chain joins TRBV3-1 to TRBJ1-5; 8 bases fit TRBD1. The CDR3 sequence is 15 residues long. The germline V gene has CDR1 LGHDT and CDR2 YNNKEL (reference sequence). With V trimmed by 5 bases and J by 8 bases, 11 bases remained unmatched. The CDR3 loop is CASSTGTGEVEPQHF. CDR3 bases: TGTGCCAGCAGCACCGGGACAGGCGAAGTAGAGCCCCAGCATTTT.

V gene TRBV19 combines with J gene TRBJ2-2; 7 positions match TRBD2. The length of the CDR3 is 14 residues. Germline V gene lookup returns CDR1 LNHDA and CDR2 SQIVND (reference sequence). V lost 3 bases and J lost 6; bases outside the gene matches: 4. CDR3 sequence reads: CASSIAGEAGELFF. In nucleotides, the CDR3 is TGTGCCAGTAGTATCGCGGGGGAAGCCGGGGAGCTGTTTTTT.

The rearrangement links TRBV30 to TRBJ1-3; D is unclear. Trimming left V 4 bases short and J 0 bases short, with 4 bases between. Germline loops: CDR1 GTSNPN, CDR2 SVGIG (reference sequence). The CDR3 runs to 12 residues. CDR3 sequence reads: CAWTASGNTIYF. The CDR3 DNA reads as TGTGCCTGGACGGCCTCTGGAAACACCATATATTTT.

This clonotype was observed at least ten times. CDR3 DNA: TGTGCCAGCGGACCCGGGACAGAAGCTTTCTTT. The encoded protein is CASGPGTEAFF. J is TRBJ1-1 and V is TRBV27; perhaps TRBD1 as D (6 bases). Per the germline V gene, CDR1 is MNHEY and CDR2 is SMNVEV (reference sequence). V lost 8 bases and J 8 bases, leaving 12 bases between the germline ends. The CDR3 length is 11 residues.

This clonotype was detected many times. The chain recombines TRBV12-3 or TRBV12-4 with TRBJ2-3; no clear D. The length of the CDR3 is 12 residues. Trimming shortened V by 4 bases and J by 4 bases, and 6 bases separated the two germline ends. The CDR3 DNA follows: TGTGCCAGCAGTTCCCCCCCAGATACGCAGTATTTT. Translated, it gives CASSSPPDTQYF.

In the case of this clonotype: At one of its ends the junction is not consistent with the germline gene, which may arise from a read error. The chain recombines TRBV2 with TRBJ2-7; 11 nucleotides agree with TRBD2. The germline CDR1 and CDR2 sequences are SNHLY and FYNNEI. The CDR3 runs to 16 residues. CDR3 residues: CAGSAGVAGGIYGQYF. The CDR3 DNA is TGTGCCGGCAGTGCCGGGGTAGCGGGAGGGATCTACGGGCAGTACTTC.

The chain is built from TRBV5-1 and TRBJ2-1; 9 bases agree with TRBD2. Germline values: CDR1 SGHRS, CDR2 YFSETQ. J gave up 2 bases and V 5 bases, and 8 bases lay outside the gene matches. The CDR3 is made up of 16 amino acids. CDR3 residues: CASSLWTSEAYNEQFF. The CDR3 DNA reads as TGCGCCAGCAGTTTGTGGACTAGCGAGGCCTACAATGAGCAGTTCTTC.

The rearrangement joins TRBV29-1 to TRBJ1-2, with D tentatively TRBD1 (5 bases). V lost 6 bases to trimming and J lost 10 bases, with 12 bases between them. The CDR3 contains 10 residues. Germline assignment: CDR1 SQVTM and CDR2 ANQGSEA. CDR3 region: CSVGDPAYTF. DNA for the CDR3: TGCAGCGTGGGGGACCCTGCCTACACCTTC.

This clonotype appeared many times. This chain uses TRBV4-2 with TRBJ2-5; D gene uncertain. CDR1 is LGHNA, CDR2 YNFKEQ, per germline. With 0 bases removed from V and 1 base from J, the gap between germline ends came to 15 bases. The CDR3 length is 17 residues. The CDR3 reads CASSQDSGTQFQETQYF. The CDR3 DNA follows: TGTGCCAGCAGCCAAGATAGTGGTACGCAGTTCCAAGAGACCCAGTACTTC.

This chain connects TRBV7-3 to TRBJ2-7, with D uncertain. The V and J ends lost 4 bases and 3 bases respectively, with 10 bases between them. CDR1 is SGHTA and CDR2 is FQGTGA in the germline V gene. This CDR3 has 13 amino acids. CDR3 sequence (DNA): TGTGCCAGCAGCTCTGGACCCGTCTACGAGCAGTACTTC. This sequence encodes CASSSGPVYEQYF.

This clonotype was observed a handful of times. The chain is built from TRBV24-1 and TRBJ2-7; TRBD2 matches 7 bases. The CDR3 totals 15 residues. With V trimmed by 6 bases and J by 4 bases, 11 bases remained unmatched. CDR1 is KGHDR, CDR2 SFDVKD, per germline. The CDR3: CATSSSPGGLYEQYF. CDR3 DNA sequence: TGTGCCACCAGTTCCTCCCCGGGAGGCTTATACGAGCAGTACTTC.

A single count supports this clonotype. This sequence joins TRBV15 and TRBJ1-5, with D tentatively TRBD1 (6 bases). Trimming took off 6 bases at V and 3 bases at J, with 12 bases between the two ends. CDR3 length: 14 amino acids. Per the germline V gene, CDR1 is LNHNV and CDR2 is YYDKDF (reference sequence). As DNA, the CDR3 is TGTGCCACCAGTTTAGGACAGATCAATCAGCCCCAGCATTTT. Its translation is CATSLGQINQPQHF.

The chain employs TRBV11-2 and TRBJ1-6; maybe TRBD1 (6 bases). V was clipped by 1 base and J by 0 bases, with 13 bases between them. From germline, CDR1 is SGHAT and CDR2 FQNNGV. The CDR3 extends over 18 amino acids. The CDR3 region has the DNA TGTGCCAGCAGCTTAGTGGGGGGCTCCAGCTCCTATAATTCACCCCTCCACTTT. Its protein is CASSLVGGSSSYNSPLHF.

The CDR3 nucleotides are TGTGCCAGCAGCTCCCAGGAGTACGAGCAGTACTTC. Its protein is CASSSQEYEQYF. This chain links TRBV7-4 with TRBJ2-7; unclear D gene. V was pared by 4 bases and J by 4 bases, with 8 bases between. Germline CDR1 and CDR2: SGHVT and SQSDAQ. This CDR3 region has 12 residues. The entire variable domain, with the rest obtained from reference TRBV7-4 and TRBJ2-7, is as follows: GAGVSQSPRYKVAKRGRDVALRCDSISGHVTLYWYRQTLGQGSEVLTYSQSDAQRDKSGRPSGRFSAERPERSVSTLKIQRTEQGDSAVYLCASSSQEYEQYFGPGTRLTVT.

This clonotype was counted ten times or more. This rearrangement joins TRBV4-1 to TRBJ2-7; 10 nucleotides match TRBD1. CDR1 is MGHRA and CDR2 is YSYEKL in the germline V gene. The CDR3 loop spans 16 amino acids. With 1 base clipped from V and 3 bases from J, the junction kept 6 bases outside the gene matches. As DNA, the CDR3 is TGCGCCAGCAGCCAAGTTCCCCGGACAGGGGGCTACGAGCAGTACTTC. It translates to CASSQVPRTGGYEQYF.

This clonotype has a count of ten or more. This sequence joins TRBV20-1 and TRBJ2-7, with 8 bases aligning to TRBD2. The CDR3 runs to 16 residues. The ends lost 3 bases at V and 4 bases at J; junction bases unmatched: 14. Germline values: CDR1 DFQATT, CDR2 SNEGSKA (reference sequence). In nucleotides, the CDR3 is TGCAGTGCTAGCAGTCAGCCAGGACTAGCCCTGTACGAGCAGTACTTC. This gives the protein CSASSQPGLALYEQYF.

The table lists this clonotype with a few counts. The chain couples TRBV7-2 to TRBJ2-7; the D is unclear. The CDR3 length is 13 residues. With 3 bases removed from V and 0 bases from J, the gap between germline ends came to 6 bases. Germline V lookup: CDR1 SGHTA, CDR2 FQGNSA. CDR3 coding DNA: TGTGCCAGCAGCTTCGACCACTCCTACGAGCAGTACTTC. Translating it yields CASSFDHSYEQYF. The whole variable domain, remainder taken from reference TRBV7-2 and TRBJ2-7, is GAGVSQSPSNKVTEKGKDVELRCDPISGHTALYWYRQSLGQGLEFLIYFQGNSAPDKSGLPSDRFSAERTGGSVSTLTIQRTQQEDSAVYLCASSFDHSYEQYFGPGTRLTVT.

CDR3 region: CSVRPTAMNTEAFF. The CDR3 DNA reads as TGCAGCGTCCGACCGACAGCTATGAACACTGAAGCTTTCTTT. The V and J genes are TRBV29-1 and TRBJ1-1; D is possibly TRBD1 (5 bases). Trimming took off 6 bases at V and 0 bases at J, with 14 bases between the two ends. CDR1 and CDR2 (germline): SQVTM, ANQGSEA. There are 14 residues in the CDR3.

The rearrangement links TRBV14 to TRBJ2-7; TRBD1 matches 8 bases. V gave up 5 bases and J gave up 4 bases; unmatched junction bases: 10. The CDR3 is 15 residues long. Germline assignment: CDR1 SGHDN and CDR2 FVKESK. CDR3 nucleotide sequence: TGTGCCAGCAGCTTAGTCGGGACAGGACTATACGAGCAGTACTTC. It codes for CASSLVGTGLYEQYF.

Note on this clonotype: An end of the junction does not agree with germline; a read error may underlie this. This sequence joins TRBV7-9 and TRBJ1-4; D remains unclear. The CDR3 has 13 amino acids. Germline values: CDR1 SEHNR, CDR2 FQNEAQ (reference sequence). In DNA, the CDR3 is TGCGCCAGCAGCTTGGGCGGGATTGAAAAACTGTTTTTT. It is translated as CASSLGGIEKLFF.

The CDR3 region has the DNA TGTGCCAGCCGCCCAACGACAGGGGGCGCGAATCAGCCCCAGCATTTT. Translating gives CASRPTTGGANQPQHF. The genes are TRBV11-1 and TRBJ1-5; 10 bases fit TRBD1. CDR3 length: 16 residues. Trimming removed 8 bases from V and 4 bases from J; junction bases left unmatched: 11. The germline V gene encodes CDR1 SGHAT and CDR2 FQDESV (reference sequence).

This clonotype occurred once. The junction departs from germline at one end; a sequencing error may be responsible. V is TRBV20-1 and J is TRBJ2-1; 14 bases are shared with TRBD2. The CDR3 spans 16 residues. Germline V CDR1 and CDR2: DFQATT, SNEGSKA (reference sequence). The CDR3 coding sequence is TGCAGTGCTACCGGGACTAGCGGGAGCTCCTACGATGAGCAGTTCTTC. Its protein product is CSATGTSGSSYDEQFF.

The V and J genes are TRBV7-3 and TRBJ1-1; D perhaps matches TRBD1 (5 bases). Trimming removed 7 bases at V and 1 base at J, with 10 bases between. CDR1 and CDR2 (germline): SGHTA, FQGTGA. The CDR3 spans 13 residues. The CDR3 DNA reads as TGTGCCAGCACCCCGGGGCCGAACACTGAAGCTTTCTTT. Amino acid sequence: CASTPGPNTEAFF.

This clonotype was recorded at least ten times. This sequence joins TRBV19 and TRBJ2-3; perhaps TRBD2 as D (5 bases). CDR1 and CDR2 (germline): LNHDA, SQIVND (reference sequence). The V and J ends lost 1 base and 2 bases respectively, with 13 bases between them. The CDR3 is 16 amino acids. The CDR3 sequence: CASSIGFGSLTDTQYF. CDR3 DNA sequence: TGTGCCAGTAGTATAGGTTTTGGGAGCCTCACAGATACGCAGTATTTT.